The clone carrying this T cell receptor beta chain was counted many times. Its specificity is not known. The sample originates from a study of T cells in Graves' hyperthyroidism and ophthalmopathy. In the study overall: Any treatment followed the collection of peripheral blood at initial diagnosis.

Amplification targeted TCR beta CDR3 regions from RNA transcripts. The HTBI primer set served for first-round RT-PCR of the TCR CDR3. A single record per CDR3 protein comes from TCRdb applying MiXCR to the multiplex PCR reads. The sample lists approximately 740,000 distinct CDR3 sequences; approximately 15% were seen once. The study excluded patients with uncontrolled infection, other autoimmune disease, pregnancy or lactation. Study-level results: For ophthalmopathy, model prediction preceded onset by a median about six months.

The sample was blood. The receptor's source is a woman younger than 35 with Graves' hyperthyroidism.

Written as DNA, the CDR3 is TGTGCCAGCAGTTTGAGGGGAACGAACACCGGGGAGCTGTTTTTT. It translates to CASSLRGTNTGELFF. The chain links TRBV12-3 or TRBV12-4 to TRBJ2-2, with D perhaps TRBD1 or TRBD2 (5 bases each). Trimming shortened V by 3 bases and J by 0 bases, and 8 bases separated the two germline ends. The CDR3 is 15 amino acids.